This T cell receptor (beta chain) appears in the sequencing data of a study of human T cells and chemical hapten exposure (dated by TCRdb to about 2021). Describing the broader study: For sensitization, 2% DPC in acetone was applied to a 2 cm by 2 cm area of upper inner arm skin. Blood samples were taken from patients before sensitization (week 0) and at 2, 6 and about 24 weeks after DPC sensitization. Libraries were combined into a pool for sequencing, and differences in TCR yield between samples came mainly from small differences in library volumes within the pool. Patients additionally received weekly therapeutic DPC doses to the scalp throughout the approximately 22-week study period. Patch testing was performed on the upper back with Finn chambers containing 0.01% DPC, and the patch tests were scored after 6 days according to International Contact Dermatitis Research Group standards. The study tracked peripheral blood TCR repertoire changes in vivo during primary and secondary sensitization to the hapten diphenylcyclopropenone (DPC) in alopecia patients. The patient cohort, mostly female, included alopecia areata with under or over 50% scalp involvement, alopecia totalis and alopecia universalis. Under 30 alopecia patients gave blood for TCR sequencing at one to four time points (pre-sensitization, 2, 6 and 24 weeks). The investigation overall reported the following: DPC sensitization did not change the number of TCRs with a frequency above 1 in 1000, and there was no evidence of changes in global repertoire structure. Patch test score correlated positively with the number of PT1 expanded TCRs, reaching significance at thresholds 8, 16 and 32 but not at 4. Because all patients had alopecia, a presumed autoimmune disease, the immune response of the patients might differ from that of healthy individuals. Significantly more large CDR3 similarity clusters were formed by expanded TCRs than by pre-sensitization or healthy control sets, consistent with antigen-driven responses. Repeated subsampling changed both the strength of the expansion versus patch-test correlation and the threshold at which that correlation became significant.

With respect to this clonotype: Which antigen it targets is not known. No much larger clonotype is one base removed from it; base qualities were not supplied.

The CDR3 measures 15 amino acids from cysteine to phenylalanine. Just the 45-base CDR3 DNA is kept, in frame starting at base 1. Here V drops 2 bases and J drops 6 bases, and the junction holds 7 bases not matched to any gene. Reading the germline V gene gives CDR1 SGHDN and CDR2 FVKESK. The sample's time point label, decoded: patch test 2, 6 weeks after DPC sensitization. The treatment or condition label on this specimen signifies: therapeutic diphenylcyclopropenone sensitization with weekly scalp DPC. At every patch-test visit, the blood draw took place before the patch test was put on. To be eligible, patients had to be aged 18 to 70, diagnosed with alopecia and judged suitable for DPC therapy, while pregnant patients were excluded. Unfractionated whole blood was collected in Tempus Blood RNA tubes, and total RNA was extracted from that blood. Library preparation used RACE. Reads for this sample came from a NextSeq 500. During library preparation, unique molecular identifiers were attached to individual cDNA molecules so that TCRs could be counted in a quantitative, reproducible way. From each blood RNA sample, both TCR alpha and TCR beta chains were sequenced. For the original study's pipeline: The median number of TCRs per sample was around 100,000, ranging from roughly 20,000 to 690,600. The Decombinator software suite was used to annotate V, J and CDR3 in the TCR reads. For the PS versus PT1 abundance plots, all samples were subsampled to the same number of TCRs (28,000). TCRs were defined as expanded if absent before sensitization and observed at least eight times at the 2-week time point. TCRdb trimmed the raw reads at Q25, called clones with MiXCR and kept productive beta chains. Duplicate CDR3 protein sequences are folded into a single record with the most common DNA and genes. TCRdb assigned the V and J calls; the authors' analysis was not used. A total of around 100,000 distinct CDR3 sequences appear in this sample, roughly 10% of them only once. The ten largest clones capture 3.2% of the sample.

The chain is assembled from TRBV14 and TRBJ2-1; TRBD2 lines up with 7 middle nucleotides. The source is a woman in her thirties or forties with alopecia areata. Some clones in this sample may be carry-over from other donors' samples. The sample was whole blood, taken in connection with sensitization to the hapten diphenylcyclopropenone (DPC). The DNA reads TGTGCCAGCAGCCAAAGGCGAGGGGAGGGCAATGAGCAGTTCTTC. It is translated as CASSQRRGEGNEQFF. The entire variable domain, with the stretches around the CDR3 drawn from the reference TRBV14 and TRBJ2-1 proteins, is EAGVTQFPSHSVIEKGQTVTLRCDPISGHDNLYWYRRVMGKEIKFLLHFVKESKQDESGMPNNRFLAERTGGTYSTLKVQPAELEDSGVYFCASSQRRGEGNEQFFGPGTRLTVL.